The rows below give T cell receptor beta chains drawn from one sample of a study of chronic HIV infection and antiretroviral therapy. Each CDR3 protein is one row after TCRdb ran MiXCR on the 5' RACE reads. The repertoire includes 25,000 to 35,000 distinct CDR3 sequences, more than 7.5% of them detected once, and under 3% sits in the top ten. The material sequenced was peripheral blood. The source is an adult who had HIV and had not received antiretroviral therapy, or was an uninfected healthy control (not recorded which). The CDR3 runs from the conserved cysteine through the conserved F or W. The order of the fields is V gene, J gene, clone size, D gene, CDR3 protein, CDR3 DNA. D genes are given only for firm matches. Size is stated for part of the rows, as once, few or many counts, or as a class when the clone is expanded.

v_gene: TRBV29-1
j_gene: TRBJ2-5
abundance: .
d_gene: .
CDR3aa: CSVDQQQETQYF
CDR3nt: TGCAGCGTTGATCAACAGCAAGAGACCCAGTACTTC

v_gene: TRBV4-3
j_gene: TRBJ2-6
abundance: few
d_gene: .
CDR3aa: CASSHFGANVLTF
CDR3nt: TGCGCCAGCAGCCATTTTGGGGCCAACGTCCTGACTTTC

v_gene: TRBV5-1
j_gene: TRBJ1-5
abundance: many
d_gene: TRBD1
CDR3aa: CASRFGTGRDQPQHF
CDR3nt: TGCGCCAGCAGATTTGGGACAGGGAGGGATCAGCCCCAGCATTTT

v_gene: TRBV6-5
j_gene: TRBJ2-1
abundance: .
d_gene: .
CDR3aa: CASSADRNNEQFF
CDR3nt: TGTGCCAGCAGTGCAGACAGAAACAATGAGCAGTTCTTC

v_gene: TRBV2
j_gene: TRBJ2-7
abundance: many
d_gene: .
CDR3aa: CASSERPYEQYF
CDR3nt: TGTGCCAGCAGTGAAAGACCCTACGAGCAGTACTTC

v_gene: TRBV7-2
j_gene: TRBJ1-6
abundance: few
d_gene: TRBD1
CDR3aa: CASSPRTGSLFWSPLHF
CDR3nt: TGTGCCAGCAGCCCAAGGACAGGGTCGCTGTTTTGGTCACCCCTCCACTTT

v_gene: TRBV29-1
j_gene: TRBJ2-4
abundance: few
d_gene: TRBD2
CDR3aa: CSVDGLAGDVTKNIQYF
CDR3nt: TGCAGCGTTGACGGGCTAGCGGGAGATGTCACCAAAAACATTCAGTACTTC

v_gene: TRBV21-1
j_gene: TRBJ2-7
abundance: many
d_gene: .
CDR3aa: CASRAREETYEQYF
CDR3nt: TGTGCCAGCCGCGCCAGAGAGGAGACCTACGAGCAGTACTTC

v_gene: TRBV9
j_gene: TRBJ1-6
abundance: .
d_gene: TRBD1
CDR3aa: CASSPRDSLFNSPLHF
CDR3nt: TGTGCCAGCAGCCCCCGGGACAGTCTCTTTAATTCACCCCTCCACTTT

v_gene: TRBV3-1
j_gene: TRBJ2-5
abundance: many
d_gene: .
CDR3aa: CASSQVGNQETQYF
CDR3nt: TGTGCCAGCAGCCAAGTCGGGAACCAAGAGACCCAGTACTTC

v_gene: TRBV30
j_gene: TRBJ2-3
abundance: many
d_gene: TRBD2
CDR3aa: CAWGFPFSGFSTDTQYF
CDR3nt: TGTGCCTGGGGCTTCCCTTTTAGCGGGTTCAGCACAGATACGCAGTATTTT

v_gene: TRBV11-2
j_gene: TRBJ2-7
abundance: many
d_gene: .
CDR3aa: CASRSETVSYEQYF
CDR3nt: TGTGCCAGCAGGTCTGAGACAGTCTCCTACGAGCAGTACTTC

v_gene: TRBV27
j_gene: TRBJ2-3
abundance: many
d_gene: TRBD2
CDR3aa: CASSLHSGSPTDTQYF
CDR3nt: TGTGCCAGCAGTCTTCATAGCGGGAGTCCCACAGATACGCAGTATTTT

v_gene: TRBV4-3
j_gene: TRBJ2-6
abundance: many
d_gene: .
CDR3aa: CASSQDGTVFSGANVLTF
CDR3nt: TGCGCCAGCAGCCAAGATGGAACGGTTTTCTCTGGGGCCAACGTCCTGACTTTC

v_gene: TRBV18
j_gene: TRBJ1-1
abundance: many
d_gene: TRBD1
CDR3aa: CASSPPDRGYTEAFF
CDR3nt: TGTGCCAGCTCACCACCGGACAGGGGGTACACTGAAGCTTTCTTT

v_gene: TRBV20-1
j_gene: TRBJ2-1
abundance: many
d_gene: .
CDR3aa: CSAPITGGNEQFF
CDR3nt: TGCAGTGCTCCTATCACTGGGGGCAATGAGCAGTTCTTC

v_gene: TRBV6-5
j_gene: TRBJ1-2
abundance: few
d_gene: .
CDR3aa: CASSYVEPGNYGYTF
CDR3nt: TGTGCCAGCAGTTATGTGGAACCGGGCAACTATGGCTACACCTTC

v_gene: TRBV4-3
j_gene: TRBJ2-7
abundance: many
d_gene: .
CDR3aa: CASSQGRTPAYEQYF
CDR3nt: TGCGCCAGCAGCCAAGGACGGACTCCGGCCTACGAGCAGTACTTC

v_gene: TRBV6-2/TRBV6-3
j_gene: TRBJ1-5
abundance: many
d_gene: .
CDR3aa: CASAGDSQRASSNQPQHF
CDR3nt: TGTGCCAGCGCCGGAGACAGCCAAAGGGCCAGCAGCAATCAGCCCCAGCATTTT

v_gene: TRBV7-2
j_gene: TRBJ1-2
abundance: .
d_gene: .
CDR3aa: CASSLVSQNYGYTF
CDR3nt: TGTGCCAGCAGCTTAGTATCTCAGAACTATGGCTACACCTTC